This T cell receptor (beta chain) was captured in a study of cytomegalovirus exposure and HLA in healthy donors. Points from the study as a whole: In a later analysis, a missense DCLRE1C variant was linked to TCR beta V- and J-gene trimming. Most TCR beta V segments were productive about 87% or about 30% of the time in an earlier analysis. There were some public TCRs occurring in many donors, but most TCR sequences were rare.

The PCR contained 60 Vbeta and 13 Jbeta primers. The method was immunoSEQ multiplex PCR; TCRdb's version includes in-frame clones alone and lacks a portion of them. The table has tens of thousands of clones, more than 75% seen once. The V gene lost 1 base and the J gene lost 5 bases, with 11 bases spanning the gap. This CDR3 spans 14 amino acids. Per germline, CDR1 MNHEY and CDR2 SMNVEV (reference sequence). As for this clone: Its antigen is not known.

The TCR was taken from a young man in good health and CMV-seronegative. This chain connects TRBV27 to TRBJ1-1, with D unresolved. The material sequenced was PBMCs. As DNA, the CDR3 is TGTGCCAGCAGTTTATTGGGGAGTGGGACTGAAGCTTTCTTT. Translated, it gives CASSLLGSGTEAFF.